These T cell receptor beta chains were read from a single sample in a study of T-cell reconstitution after alpha-beta-depleted transplantation in children. TCRdb used MiXCR to reprocess the PCR reads, holding one entry per CDR3 protein. The sample shows about a million distinct CDR3 sequences, around 30% of them seen only once. This specimen consisted of PBMCs, mostly from graft donor cells, obtained 360 days after TCRalphabeta/CD19-depleted stem cell transplant. The receptors stem from a boy under two years old who had a stem cell transplant for SCID, so the T cells may come from the graft donor. Both conserved end residues are part of each CDR3. Each record gives: CDR3 protein, CDR3 DNA, V gene, clone size, J gene, D gene. D genes are given only for firm matches. Clone sizes are given selectively: once, few, many, or a class where the clone is expanded.

CASPQQGTSYEQYF | TGCGCCAGCCCTCAACAGGGGACCTCCTACGAGCAGTACTTC | TRBV5-1 | many | TRBJ2-7 | TRBD1
CASSQASSGGPLQFF | TGTGCCAGCAGCCAGGCCTCTAGCGGGGGACCGTTACAGTTCTTC | TRBV4-2 | NA | TRBJ2-1 | TRBD2
CAIAGGAEAFF | TGTGCCATCGCGGGAGGCGCTGAAGCTTTCTTT | TRBV11-1 | few | TRBJ1-1 | NA
CASSPPSGGNNEQFF | TGCGCCAGCAGCCCCCCTAGCGGGGGCAACAATGAGCAGTTCTTC | TRBV4-1 | NA | TRBJ2-1 | TRBD2
CASSQGQGQRLTDTQYF | TGTGCCAGCAGCCAAGGACAGGGACAGCGACTCACAGATACGCAGTATTTT | TRBV4-2 | NA | TRBJ2-3 | TRBD1
CASSLYRGLEEETQYF | TGTGCCAGCAGTTTATACAGGGGGCTGGAGGAAGAGACCCAGTACTTC | TRBV28 | NA | TRBJ2-5 | TRBD1
CASSFRGRFDEQYF | TGTGCCAGCAGTTTCAGGGGTCGGTTCGACGAGCAGTACTTC | TRBV6-5 | NA | TRBJ2-7 | NA
CSAWVPPYEQYF | TGCAGTGCTTGGGTGCCCCCTTACGAGCAGTACTTC | TRBV20-1 | few | TRBJ2-7 | NA
CSVEWGQNTEAFF | TGCAGCGTTGAATGGGGTCAGAACACTGAAGCTTTCTTT | TRBV29-1 | few | TRBJ1-1 | NA
CASSLDRGVVYF | TGTGCCAGCAGCTTGGACAGGGGAGTGGTTTACTTC | TRBV7-6 | many | TRBJ2-7 | TRBD1